Shown below are 6 T cell receptor beta chains from a single sample sequenced in a study of cytomegalovirus exposure and HLA in healthy donors. Only in-frame clones appear in the TCRdb table, and some are missing; sequencing was by immunoSEQ multiplex PCR. The sample has 110,000 or so clones; more than 70% are singletons. The sequenced sample consisted of PBMCs. The receptors were sampled from a young man in good health and CMV-seronegative.

V gene TRBV13 combines with J gene TRBJ1-3; TRBD1 agrees at 7 bases. The CDR3 totals 20 residues. V was pared by 8 bases and J by 0 bases, with 22 bases of the junction left unmatched. CDR1 and CDR2 (germline): PRHDT, FYEKMQ (reference sequence). The CDR3 DNA is TGTGCCAGCCTCAGGTGGGGGCACCGGGACAGTGAGAGCTCTGGAAACACCATATATTTT. It translates to CASLRWGHRDSESSGNTIYF.

The chain recombines TRBV5-1 with TRBJ2-3, with TRBD2 matching 10 bases. The CDR3 contains 14 residues. Trimming took 4 bases from V and 5 from J; bases not matched to a gene: 4. From germline, CDR1 is SGHRS and CDR2 YFSETQ. CDR3 nucleotides: TGCGCCAGCAGCGTTAGCGGGAGGTTAGATACGCAGTATTTT. Protein sequence: CASSVSGRLDTQYF.

The V and J genes are TRBV5-6 and TRBJ2-1, with 8 bases identical to TRBD1. Germline CDR1 SGHDT, CDR2 YYEEEE. The CDR3 loop spans 16 amino acids. The V gene end was trimmed by 2 bases and the J gene end by 0 bases; junction bases not matched to a gene: 4. For the CDR3, the DNA is TGTGCCAGCAGCTTTAGGACAGGGAGCTCCTACAATGAGCAGTTCTTC. As protein: CASSFRTGSSYNEQFF.

This clone was seen more than once but under ten times. The V call is TRBV5-4, the J call TRBJ2-2, with D tentatively TRBD2 (7 bases). This CDR3 is built from 16 residues. Germline values: CDR1 SGHNT, CDR2 YYREEE (reference sequence). V was clipped by 0 bases and J by 3 bases, with 12 bases between them. CDR3 nucleotide sequence: TGTGCCAGCAGCTTGGCTCGGGGGGCAGACACCGGGGAGCTGTTTTTT. Protein product: CASSLARGADTGELFF. Using reference TRBV5-4 and TRBJ2-2 for the parts outside the CDR3, the full variable domain is ETGVTQSPTHLIKTRGQQVTLRCSSQSGHNTVSWYQQALGQGPQFIFQYYREEENGRGNFPPRFSGLQFPNYSSELNVNALELDDSALYLCASSLARGADTGELFFGEGSRLTVL.

V is TRBV12-5 and J is TRBJ2-1; perhaps TRBD2 as D (5 bases). Germline CDR1 LGHNT, CDR2 FRNRAP. Trimming took off 6 bases at V and 10 bases at J, with 16 bases between the two ends. The length of the CDR3 is 13 residues. The CDR3, as DNA: TGTGCTAGTGGACCCGGCGGGTGGCGGGAGCAGTTCTTC. Translating gives CASGPGGWREQFF.

This clone was seen only a few times. The rearrangement uses TRBV6-1 and TRBJ2-1, with 8 bases lining up with TRBD1. From germline, CDR1 is MNHNS and CDR2 SASEGT. This CDR3 is 13 amino acids long. V trimming: 8 bases; J trimming: 7 bases; junction bases outside the gene matches: 7. CDR3 amino acids: CASGRGPGNEQFF. The CDR3 DNA is TGTGCCAGCGGCAGGGGGCCGGGGAATGAGCAGTTCTTC.